Given below is one T cell receptor beta chain in context. The protocol was immunoSEQ multiplex PCR, while the TCRdb copy is restricted to in-frame clones and leaves out a portion. The table has just over 90,000 clones, more than 85% seen once. This sample is part of a study of control samples from healthy donors and cancer patients. CDR1 is MNHNS, CDR2 SASEGT, per germline. Losses at the gene ends were 0 bases for V and 9 bases for J; bases not matched to a gene: 6. The CDR3 sequence is 14 residues long. Specimen: blood. The sequence derives from a woman aged 50 to 60 in good health. This sequence joins TRBV6-1 and TRBJ2-5, with 8 bases fitting TRBD2. This CDR3 reads CASSEASGGAAQYF. The CDR3 DNA sequence: TGTGCCAGCAGTGAAGCCAGCGGGGGCGCCGCCCAGTACTTC.